This T cell receptor beta chain is from a study of human T cells and chemical hapten exposure. For the study at large: The patient population, which was mostly female, had alopecia areata, totalis or universalis.

Time point in this sample: patch test 3, about 24 weeks after DPC sensitization. Described treatment: therapeutic diphenylcyclopropenone sensitization with weekly scalp DPC. Blood was collected ahead of every patch test applied. This clonotype occurred a few times. Per the original data handling: The median was roughly 100,000 TCRs per sample, ranging about 20,000 to 690,600. Via MiXCR, TCRdb re-called the RACE reads, giving one row per CDR3 protein. In this record, the V and J calls reflect TCRdb's handling and not the investigators' own analysis. The table includes about 82,000 distinct CDR3 sequences, 10% to 15% detected once. The clonotype originates from a woman in her fifties or sixties with alopecia areata. Some clones in this sample may be carry-over from other donors' samples. Here the sequenced sample was whole blood, taken in connection with sensitization to the hapten diphenylcyclopropenone (DPC).

Here the CDR3 reads CSAEQGHNYGYTF. The CDR3 nucleotides read TGCAGTGCTGAGCAGGGACACAACTATGGCTACACCTTC. The V and J genes are TRBV20-1 and TRBJ1-2, with D maybe TRBD1 (6 bases). Germline V gene sequence: CDR1 DFQATT, CDR2 SNEGSKA (reference sequence). V was pared by 5 bases and J by 2 bases, with 12 bases between. The CDR3 is 13 amino acids.